A selection of T cell receptor beta chains follows, all from one sample in a study of OX40 agonist ivuxolimab in advanced cancers. Data came from immunoSEQ multiplex PCR; TCRdb stores just in-frame clones and leaves some out. The data show 55,000 to 75,000 clones, roughly 92% seen once. The sample in question was CD4+ or CD8+ T cells sorted from blood, obtained in a trial of the OX40 agonist ivuxolimab. The receptor source for this set is an adult with an advanced solid tumor such as melanoma, head and neck, liver or kidney cancer. The CDR3 runs from the conserved cysteine through the conserved F or W. The D gene is left open where the match is weak. The size field is filled for only some rows; it gives once, few, many or a size class.

TRBV5-1	.	.	TRBJ2-7	TGCGCCAGCAGCCCCACGGGTTACGAGCAGTACTTC	CASSPTGYEQYF
TRBV27	.	.	TRBJ1-5	TGTGCCAGCAGGGAGGGACCGGGTAGCAGTCAGCCCCAGCATTTT	CASREGPGSSQPQHF
TRBV5-6	.	.	TRBJ2-1	TGTGCCAGCAGCCTCACTCGGACCTACAATGAGCAGTTCTTC	CASSLTRTYNEQFF
TRBV19	.	.	TRBJ1-2	TGTGCCAGTGGTGACGGGGTCTTCTATGGCTACACCTTC	CASGDGVFYGYTF
TRBV7-2	TRBD2	.	TRBJ2-1	TGTGCCAGCAGCCGCAGAGGACTAGCGGGAGGGCCGCCCTACAATGAGCAGTTCTTC	CASSRRGLAGGPPYNEQFF
TRBV7-7	TRBD2	.	TRBJ2-1	TGTGCCAGCAGAGCGGGACTATCCAAATACAATGAGCAGTTCTTC	CASRAGLSKYNEQFF
TRBV13	TRBD1	.	TRBJ2-7	TGTGCCAGCAGCTTAGACAGGGCCAGGGGGCACTTC	CASSLDRARGHF
TRBV5-6	TRBD2	few	TRBJ2-5	TGTGCCAGTAAACTAGCGGGGCTTCAAGAGACCCAGTACTTC	CASKLAGLQETQYF
TRBV6-1	.	.	TRBJ1-2	TGTGCCAGCAGAATGGGGGGTGTTATCTATGGCTACACCTTC	CASRMGGVIYGYTF
TRBV28	.	.	TRBJ1-1	TGTGCCAGCAGTGTTCGACTGGAAGCTTTCTTT	CASSVRLEAFF
TRBV5-4	TRBD2	.	TRBJ2-1	TGTGCCAGCAGCTTGGGGACTAGCCCCTACAATGAGCAGTTCTTC	CASSLGTSPYNEQFF
TRBV6-1	TRBD1	.	TRBJ1-4	TGTGCCAGCAGTGTGGGACAGGGTAATGAAAAACTGTTTTTT	CASSVGQGNEKLFF
TRBV7-3	.	.	TRBJ2-1	TGTGCCAGCAGCCCCAAGGGGGGCGGCTCCTACAATGAGCAGTTCTTC	CASSPKGGGSYNEQFF
TRBV2	.	.	TRBJ2-3	TGTGCCAGCAGGCCTAGGGCCGTCACAGATACGCAGTATTTT	CASRPRAVTDTQYF
TRBV5-1	.	.	TRBJ2-2	TGCGCCAGCAGCTTCGGCTCTGCCTTGGGGACCGGGGAGCTGTTTTTT	CASSFGSALGTGELFF
TRBV14	.	.	TRBJ1-6	TGTGCCAGCAGCCAAGAAGAGTTCAGGGCCCTCCACTTT	CASSQEEFRALHF
TRBV19	.	.	TRBJ2-3	TGTGCCAGTAGTATGGCAGATACGCAGTATTTT	CASSMADTQYF
TRBV10-3	.	.	TRBJ2-5	TGTGCCATCGGGGGCAGGCTGGTCGAGACCCAGTACTTC	CAIGGRLVETQYF
TRBV2	.	.	TRBJ1-2	TGTGCCAGCAGTTATATGACAGCCCAGAGTGGCTACACCTTC	CASSYMTAQSGYTF
TRBV19	.	.	TRBJ2-1	TGTGCCAGTAGTAGAGGCTCCCTGGGAAATGAGCAGTTCTTC	CASSRGSLGNEQFF
TRBV28	.	.	TRBJ1-5	TGTGCCAGCAGTTCTCCCGCAGGGCTGGGGTATCAGCCCCAGCATTTT	CASSSPAGLGYQPQHF
TRBV30	.	.	TRBJ2-3	TGTGCCTGGAGTAGGGACTCCCACACAGATACGCAGTATTTT	CAWSRDSHTDTQYF
TRBV5-3	.	.	TRBJ1-1	TGTGCCAGAAGCTTGGCTACAGGTAACGACACTGAAGCTTTCTTT	CARSLATGNDTEAFF
TRBV4-1	.	.	TRBJ2-5	TGCGCCAGCAGCCAAGATGGGACGGGAGTGAAAGAGACCCAGTACTTC	CASSQDGTGVKETQYF
TRBV4-1	.	.	TRBJ1-1	TGCGCCAGCAGCCCATACGTTCGGGACACTGAAGCTTTCTTT	CASSPYVRDTEAFF
TRBV6-4	.	.	TRBJ2-1	TGTGCCAGCAGTGACTCGGCGAGGGATGAGCAGTTCTTC	CASSDSARDEQFF
TRBV5-1	.	.	TRBJ2-7	TGCGCCAGCAGCTTGAATATTGGGGGCTACGAGCAGTACTTC	CASSLNIGGYEQYF
TRBV4-2	TRBD2	.	TRBJ2-2	TGTGCCAGCATGCACCGCGGGAGAGGCCCCGGGGAGCTGTTTTTT	CASMHRGRGPGELFF
TRBV10-3	.	.	TRBJ1-2	TGTGCCATCAGGGGGGACTCCAACTATGGCTACACCTTC	CAIRGDSNYGYTF
TRBV4-2	.	.	TRBJ1-3	TGTGCCAGCAGCCAAGGGCTGGGGGGGCTCTCTGGAAACACCATATATTTT	CASSQGLGGLSGNTIYF
TRBV6-5	.	.	TRBJ2-7	TGTGCCAGCAGTTACAGGGAACAGGGACCCTACGAGCAGTACTTC	CASSYREQGPYEQYF
TRBV5-1	.	.	TRBJ2-6	TGCGCCAGCAGCTTGGGCCCCAAGGGGGGTAGTGAGGCCAACGTCCTGACTTTC	CASSLGPKGGSEANVLTF
TRBV2	.	.	TRBJ2-3	TGTGCCAGCAGTGTTGGGGACAGCACAGATACGCAGTATTTT	CASSVGDSTDTQYF
TRBV6-1	.	.	TRBJ2-7	TGTGCCAGCAGTGAAAACCTTCGAAGAATCTCCTACGAGCAGTACTTC	CASSENLRRISYEQYF
TRBV7-9	TRBD1	.	TRBJ1-4	TGTGCCAGCAGCTTATCCGGGACAGAGAATGAAAAACTGTTTTTT	CASSLSGTENEKLFF
TRBV5-6	.	.	TRBJ2-3	TGTGCCAGCAGCCTGAGGGGGGGAGATACGCAGTATTTT	CASSLRGGDTQYF
TRBV27	.	.	TRBJ2-2	TGTGCCAGCAGTTTGTTAACCGGGGAGCTGTTTTTT	CASSLLTGELFF
TRBV19	TRBD1	.	TRBJ1-6	TGTGCCAGTAGTATCTCCTCGGGACAGCCACCCCTCCACTTT	CASSISSGQPPLHF
TRBV7-3	.	.	TRBJ2-2	TGTGCCAGCAGTTGGTTCGCCGGGGAGCTGTTTTTT	CASSWFAGELFF
TRBV5-6	.	.	TRBJ1-5	TGTGCCAGCAGGTCAGGGAGGTTGAGCAATCAGCCCCAGCATTTT	CASRSGRLSNQPQHF
TRBV18	.	few	TRBJ2-7	TGTGCCAGCTCACCTTGGTCACAGCACTCCTACGAGCAGTACTTC	CASSPWSQHSYEQYF
TRBV6-5	TRBD2	.	TRBJ2-2	TGTGCCAGCAGTCGGAGTAGCGGGCACACCGGGGAGCTGTTTTTT	CASSRSSGHTGELFF